These 21 T cell receptor beta chains originate from one sample sequenced in a study of breast tumors, draining lymph nodes, adjacent tissues. TCRdb ran MiXCR on the multiplex PCR reads and lists one entry per CDR3 protein. The table has some 130,000 distinct CDR3 sequences, approximately 20% seen once. The lymph nodes were axillary draining lymph nodes from breast cancer patients. Sequencing was performed on axillary lymph node tissue. The receptors here all came from a female donor with breast cancer. Some clones in this sample may be carry-over from other donors' samples.

This clonotype came up many times. The rearrangement links TRBV15 to TRBJ1-2; D is unclear. Trimming stripped 3 bases from V and 4 bases from J, with 15 bases between. Germline V CDR1 and CDR2: LNHNV, YYDKDF (reference sequence). CDR3 length: 15 residues. CDR3 sequence reads: CATSRERTVVYGYTF. The CDR3 nucleotides are TGTGCCACCAGCAGGGAAAGGACTGTCGTCTATGGCTACACCTTC.

The chain is built from TRBV28 and TRBJ1-5, with D unclear. V was trimmed by 1 base and J by 4 bases, leaving 2 bases between them. The CDR3 runs to 12 residues. The germline CDR1 and CDR2 sequences are MDHEN and SYDVKM. Here the CDR3 reads CASSLLNQPQHF. The DNA of the CDR3 is TGTGCCAGCAGTTTATTGAATCAGCCCCAGCATTTT.

This clonotype was seen more than once but under ten times. As DNA, the CDR3 is TGCGCCAGCAGCTTGTCTGGACAGGGAGAAAAACTGTTTTTT. Translating it yields CASSLSGQGEKLFF. The chain couples TRBV5-1 to TRBJ1-4, with 8 bases identical to TRBD1. V dropped 1 base and J dropped 8; count of bases not matched to a gene: 4. The CDR3 has 14 amino acids. CDR1 and CDR2 (germline): SGHRS, YFSETQ. The complete variable domain, with remaining parts taken from reference TRBV5-1 and TRBJ1-4, reads KAGVTQTPRYLIKTRGQQVTLSCSPISGHRSVSWYQQTPGQGLQFLFEYFSETQRNKGNFPGRFSGRQFSNSRSEMNVSTLELGDSALYLCASSLSGQGEKLFFGSGTQLSVL.

This clonotype was observed a handful of times. The chain employs TRBV18 and TRBJ2-6; D not certain. In germline, CDR1 is KGHSH, CDR2 LQKENI. The CDR3 contains 17 residues. Trimming cost V 0 bases and J 0 bases, with 9 bases left between them. The CDR3 loop reads CASSPPTISSGANVLTF. Here the CDR3 DNA reads TGTGCCAGCTCACCACCAACCATAAGCTCTGGGGCCAACGTCCTGACTTTC.

The table lists this clonotype with a few counts. This could be a read error, since a much larger clone is one nucleotide away. This chain uses TRBV29-1 with TRBJ2-3; the match to TRBD2 covers 7 bases. Germline CDR1 and CDR2: SQVTM and ANQGSEA. This CDR3 region has 13 residues. CDR3 protein: CSATGGSIDTQYF. The CDR3 region has the DNA TGCAGCGCCACTGGCGGGAGCATAGATACGCAGTATTTT.

The genes are TRBV28 and TRBJ1-5, with 11 bases fitting TRBD1. Germline CDR1 is MDHEN and CDR2 is SYDVKM. J gave up 4 bases and V 6 bases, and 5 bases lay outside the gene matches. The CDR3 runs 15 residues. CDR3 sequence (DNA): TGTGCCAGCAGCAGAGGGACAGGGGGAAATCAGCCCCAGCATTTT. Translated, it gives CASSRGTGGNQPQHF. Drawing the rest from reference TRBV28 and TRBJ1-5, the complete variable domain is DVKVTQSSRYLVKRTGEKVFLECVQDMDHENMFWYRQDPGLGLRLIYFSYDVKMKEKGDIPEGYSVSREKKERFSLILESASTNQTSMYLCASSRGTGGNQPQHFGDGTRLSIL.

This clonotype was observed a few times. The V gene is TRBV3-2, the J gene TRBJ2-1; TRBD2, the D gene given by the table, was not confirmed from the DNA. TRBV3-2 is a recognized pseudogene. The length of the CDR3 is 15 residues. The DNA of the CDR3 is TGTGCCAGCAGCCCCCTAGCGGGCTATGACAATGAGCAGTTCTTC. Translated, it gives CASSPLAGYDNEQFF.

This clonotype was seen only a few times. A much larger clone lies one base from this, so it may be a read error. The CDR3 nucleotides read TGTGCCAGCGGCCCCCTATACGAGCAGTACTTC. Translating it yields CASGPLYEQYF. The J gene is TRBJ2-7, the V gene TRBV7-9; no firm D call. The CDR3 covers 11 residues. V gave up 8 bases and J gave up 4 bases, with 9 bases separating them. Germline V gene sequence: CDR1 SEHNR, CDR2 FQNEAQ (reference sequence).

This clonotype has a count of ten or more. The rearrangement uses TRBV20-1 and TRBJ2-5, with 8 bases matching TRBD2. CDR1 and CDR2 (germline): DFQATT, SNEGSKA (reference sequence). The CDR3 has 13 residues. Losses at the gene ends were 6 bases for V and 2 bases for J; bases not matched to a gene: 5. Written as DNA, the CDR3 is TGCAGTGCCTTAGCGGGAAAACAAGAGACCCAGTACTTC. Amino acids: CSALAGKQETQYF.

In its sample, this clonotype was seen many times. The chain is built from TRBV4-1 and TRBJ2-5, with D hard to call. V shed 4 bases and J shed 5 bases, with 11 bases lying between them. The CDR3 runs 13 residues. Germline values: CDR1 MGHRA, CDR2 YSYEKL. The CDR3 reads CASSPRPVETQYF. CDR3 nucleotides: TGCGCCAGCAGCCCCCGACCGGTTGAGACCCAGTACTTC.

Ten or more counts support this clonotype. The gene calls are TRBV5-1 and TRBJ2-2; possibly TRBD1 for D (6 bases). Trimming took off 0 bases at V and 3 bases at J, with 9 bases between the two ends. This CDR3 is 15 amino acids long. The germline gives CDR1 SGHRS, CDR2 YFSETQ. This CDR3 is CASSLDRADTGELFF. The CDR3 DNA reads as TGCGCCAGCAGCTTGGACAGGGCGGACACCGGGGAGCTGTTTTTT. The variable domain in full, with the rest retrieved from reference TRBV5-1 and TRBJ2-2, is KAGVTQTPRYLIKTRGQQVTLSCSPISGHRSVSWYQQTPGQGLQFLFEYFSETQRNKGNFPGRFSGRQFSNSRSEMNVSTLELGDSALYLCASSLDRADTGELFFGEGSRLTVL.

Details on this clonotype: This CDR3 is missing its conserved last phenylalanine or tryptophan, likely due to a read error. This chain joins TRBV27 and TRBJ1-6; D is unresolved. Between the trimmed V and J ends, which lost 2 bases and 8 bases, there was a span of 16 bases. The germline V gene encodes CDR1 MNHEY and CDR2 SMNVEV (reference sequence). CDR3 length: 16 amino acids. DNA for the CDR3: TGTGCCAGCAGTTTACGCCTTTCCGCGGTAGATTCACCCCTCCACCTT. The encoded protein is CASSLRLSAVDSPLHL.

This clonotype was seen repeatedly, ten times or more. The chain carries TRBV19 and TRBJ2-2; D not resolved. Trimming cost V 7 bases and J 1 base, with 16 bases left between them. Germline CDR1 reads LNHDA; CDR2 reads SQIVND (reference sequence). The CDR3 extends over 16 amino acids. CDR3 coding DNA: TGTGCCAGTATGTCTTCGGGTAGTAAGAACACCGGGGAGCTGTTTTTT. Translating gives CASMSSGSKNTGELFF.

This clonotype was recorded at least ten times. This rearrangement joins TRBV7-9 to TRBJ2-3; D might be TRBD2 (6 bases). The CDR3 loop spans 16 amino acids. Per germline, CDR1 SEHNR and CDR2 FQNEAQ (reference sequence). Trimming removed 6 bases at V and 2 bases at J, with 18 bases between. CDR3: CASRSRPGLDTDTQYF. In DNA, the CDR3 is TGTGCCAGCAGATCCCGTCCGGGACTCGACACAGATACGCAGTATTTT.

A remark on this clonotype: Possible read error: a much larger clone is one base away. This chain connects TRBV5-1 to TRBJ2-5, with D tentatively TRBD2 (5 bases). The CDR3 spans 15 residues. CDR1 and CDR2 from the germline V gene are SGHRS and YFSETQ. Deletions cut 0 bases from V and 4 bases from J, with 13 bases between. CDR3 protein: CASSLDGLYLETQYF. The DNA for the CDR3 is TGCGCCAGCAGCTTGGATGGACTGTACCTAGAGACCCAGTACTTC.

This clonotype has more than one count but fewer than ten. This chain joins TRBV3-1 and TRBJ1-4, with a weak D call TRBD1 (6 bases). The germline V and J ends were trimmed by 3 bases and 8 bases, with 16 bases remaining between them. The CDR3 sequence is 15 residues long. The germline CDR1 and CDR2 sequences are LGHDT and YNNKEL (reference sequence). The CDR3 reads CASSQGNRVVEKLFF. CDR3 DNA: TGTGCCAGCAGCCAGGGCAACAGGGTTGTCGAAAAACTGTTTTTT.

The table lists this clonotype with many counts. This rearrangement joins TRBV29-1 to TRBJ2-5, with D possibly TRBD2 on 6 matching bases. V was shortened by 5 bases and J by 4 bases, with 20 bases between the two germline ends. Germline CDR1 is SQVTM and CDR2 is ANQGSEA. There are 15 residues in the CDR3. CDR3 DNA: TGCAGCGTTACCGGGAGTCCGCCAGGTCGAGAGACCCAGTACTTC. Translation gives CSVTGSPPGRETQYF.

This clonotype showed up many times. The CDR3 coding sequence is TGTGCCAGCAGTCCTAGGACTAGCGGGAGGTGGGAGGAGACCCAGTACTTC. Its translation: CASSPRTSGRWEETQYF. The genes are TRBV12-3 or TRBV12-4 and TRBJ2-5, with 14 bases lining up with TRBD2. The CDR3 runs 17 residues. J gave up 5 bases and V 5 bases, and 10 bases lay outside the gene matches.

This clonotype has ten or more counts. The chain has TRBV5-1 and TRBJ2-7; D is ambiguous. In germline, CDR1 is SGHRS, CDR2 YFSETQ. The CDR3 loop spans 14 amino acids. Trimming removed 7 bases at V and 1 base at J, with 15 bases between. Here the CDR3 reads CASQRVFGSYEQYF. Written as DNA, the CDR3 is TGCGCCAGCCAAAGGGTGTTCGGATCCTACGAGCAGTACTTC.

This clonotype came up many times. This rearrangement joins TRBV9 to TRBJ2-5; no reliable D call. V was pared by 0 bases and J by 2 bases, with 5 bases between. Germline lookup yields CDR1 SGDLS and CDR2 YYNGEE. The CDR3 has 13 amino acids. CDR3 bases: TGTGCCAGCAGCGTAGCTCAACAAGAGACCCAGTACTTC. Residues: CASSVAQQETQYF. The full variable domain, with the rest looked up from reference TRBV9 and TRBJ2-5, is DSGVTQTPKHLITATGQRVTLRCSPRSGDLSVYWYQQSLDQGLQFLIQYYNGEERAKGNILERFSAQQFPDLHSELNLSSLELGDSALYFCASSVAQQETQYFGPGTRLLVL.

This clonotype was counted at least ten times. The rearrangement joins TRBV4-1 to TRBJ2-1; 7 nucleotides align to TRBD2. The junction had 7 bases not matched to a gene; V was cut back by 0 bases and J by 5 bases. The CDR3 runs to 16 residues. The germline V gene encodes CDR1 MGHRA and CDR2 YSYEKL. CDR3 residues: CASSQESLTSDNEQFF. DNA for the CDR3: TGCGCCAGCAGCCAAGAGTCTTTAACTAGCGACAATGAGCAGTTCTTC.